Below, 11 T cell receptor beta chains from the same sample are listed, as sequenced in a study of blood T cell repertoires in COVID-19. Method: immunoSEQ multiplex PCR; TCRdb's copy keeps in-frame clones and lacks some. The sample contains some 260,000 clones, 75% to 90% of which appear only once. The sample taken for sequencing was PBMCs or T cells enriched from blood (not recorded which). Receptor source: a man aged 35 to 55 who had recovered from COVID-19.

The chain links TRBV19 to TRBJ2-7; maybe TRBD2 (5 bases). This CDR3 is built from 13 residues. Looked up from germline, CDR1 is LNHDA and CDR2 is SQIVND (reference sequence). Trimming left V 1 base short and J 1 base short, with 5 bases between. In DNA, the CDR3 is TGTGCCAGTAGTATAGGGGAGTCCTACGAGCAGTACTTC. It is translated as CASSIGESYEQYF.

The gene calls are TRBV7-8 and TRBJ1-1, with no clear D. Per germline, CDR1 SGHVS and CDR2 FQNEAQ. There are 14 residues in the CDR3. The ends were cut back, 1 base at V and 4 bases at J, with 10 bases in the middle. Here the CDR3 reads CASSLVGVATEAFF. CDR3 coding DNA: TGTGCCAGCAGCTTAGTCGGGGTAGCCACTGAAGCTTTCTTT.

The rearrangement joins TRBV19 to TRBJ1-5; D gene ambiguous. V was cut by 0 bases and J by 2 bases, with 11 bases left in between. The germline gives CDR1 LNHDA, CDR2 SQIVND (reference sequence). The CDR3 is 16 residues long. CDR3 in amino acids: CASSIDRARGNQPQHF. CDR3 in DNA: TGTGCCAGTAGTATAGATAGGGCGAGGGGCAATCAGCCCCAGCATTTT.

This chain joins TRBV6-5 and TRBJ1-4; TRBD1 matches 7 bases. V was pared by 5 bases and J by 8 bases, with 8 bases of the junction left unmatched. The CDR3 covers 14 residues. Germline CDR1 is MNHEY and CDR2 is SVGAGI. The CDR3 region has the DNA TGTGCCAGCAGTAACACAGGGGTTGGGGAAAAACTGTTTTTT. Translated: CASSNTGVGEKLFF.

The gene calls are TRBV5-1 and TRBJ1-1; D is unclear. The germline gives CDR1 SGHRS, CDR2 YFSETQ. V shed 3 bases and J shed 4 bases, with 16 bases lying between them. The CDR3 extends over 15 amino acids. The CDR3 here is CASSSKVQVGTEAFF. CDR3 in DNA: TGCGCCAGCAGCTCCAAAGTTCAGGTGGGCACTGAAGCTTTCTTT.

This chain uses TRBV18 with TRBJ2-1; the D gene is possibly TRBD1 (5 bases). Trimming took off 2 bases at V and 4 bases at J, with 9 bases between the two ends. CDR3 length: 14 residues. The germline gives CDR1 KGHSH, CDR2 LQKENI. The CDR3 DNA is TGTGCCAGCTCACCAACGACAGCGTACAATGAGCAGTTCTTC. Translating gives CASSPTTAYNEQFF.

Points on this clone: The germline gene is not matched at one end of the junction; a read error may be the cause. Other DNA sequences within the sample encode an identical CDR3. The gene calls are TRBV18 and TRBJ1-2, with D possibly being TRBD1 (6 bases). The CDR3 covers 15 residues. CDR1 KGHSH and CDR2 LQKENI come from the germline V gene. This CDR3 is CASSLPNGGLDGYTF. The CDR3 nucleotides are TGTGCCAGCTCCCTCCCTAATGGGGGCCTGGACGGCTACACTTTC.

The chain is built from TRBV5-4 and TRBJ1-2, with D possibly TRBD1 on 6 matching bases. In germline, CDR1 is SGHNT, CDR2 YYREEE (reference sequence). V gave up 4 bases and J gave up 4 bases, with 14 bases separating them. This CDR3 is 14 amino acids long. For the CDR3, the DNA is TGTGCCAGCAGCCTGGGGGGGCAGGGCTATGGCTACACCTTC. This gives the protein CASSLGGQGYGYTF.

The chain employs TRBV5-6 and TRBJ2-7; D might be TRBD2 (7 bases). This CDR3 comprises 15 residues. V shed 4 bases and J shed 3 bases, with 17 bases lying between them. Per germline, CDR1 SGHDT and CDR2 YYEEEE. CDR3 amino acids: CASSVGGAVNYEQYF. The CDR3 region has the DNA TGTGCCAGCAGCGTAGGGGGGGCCGTCAACTACGAGCAGTACTTC.

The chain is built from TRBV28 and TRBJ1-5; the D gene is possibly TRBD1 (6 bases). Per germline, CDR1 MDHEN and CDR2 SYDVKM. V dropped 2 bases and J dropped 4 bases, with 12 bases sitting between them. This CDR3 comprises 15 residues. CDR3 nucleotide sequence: TGTGCCAGCAGTTTAGCGGACAGCCGAAATCAGCCCCAGCATTTT. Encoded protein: CASSLADSRNQPQHF.

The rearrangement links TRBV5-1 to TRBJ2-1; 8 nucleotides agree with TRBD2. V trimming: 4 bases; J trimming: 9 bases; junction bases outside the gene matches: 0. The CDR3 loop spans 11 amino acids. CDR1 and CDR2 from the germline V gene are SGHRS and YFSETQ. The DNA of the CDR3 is TGCGCCAGCAGCAGCGGGGGTGAGCAGTTCTTC. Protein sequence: CASSSGGEQFF.